This TCR beta chain was obtained from a study of T-cell reconstitution after alpha-beta-depleted transplantation in children. A TCRbeta library incorporating unique molecular identifiers was prepared. TCRdb used MiXCR to reprocess the PCR reads, holding one entry per CDR3 protein. Of 440,000 or so distinct CDR3 sequences listed, roughly 11% are singletons. This clonotype has a count of ten or more. This TCR derives from a human donor who donated a stem cell graft to a child with acute myeloid leukemia. This specimen consisted of PBMCs from the stem cell graft donor, obtained from the stem cell graft.

CDR3 sequence (DNA): TGTGCCAGCAGTCGGACTAGCTACGAGCAGTACTTC. Translated: CASSRTSYEQYF. J is TRBJ2-7 and V is TRBV12-3 or TRBV12-4; TRBD2 matches at 7 bases. The CDR3 runs 12 residues. Germline trimming cut 5 bases from V and 3 bases from J; bases unmatched to any gene: 1.